The present T cell receptor (beta chain) was sequenced within a study of shared clonotypes between healthy human individuals. The CDR3 sequence is 15 residues long. With 6 bases clipped from V and 2 bases from J, the junction kept 13 bases outside the gene matches. Germline CDR1 is SQVTM and CDR2 is ANQGSEA. Naivety among CD8 cells was defined by CD45RO negativity and positive CCR7 selection, thereby excluding terminally differentiated effector memory CD45RA+ cells. Produced via immunoSEQ multiplex PCR; TCRdb's table is partial and in-frame only. The data contain approximately 2,000,000 clones, roughly 95% of them singletons.

This TCR came from a man between 18 and 35 years old in good health. Some clones in this sample may be carry-over from other donors' samples. This chain connects TRBV29-1 to TRBJ2-7; TRBD1 matches at 7 bases. The sample consisted of naive CD8+ T cells from PBMCs. The CDR3 region has the DNA TGCAGCGTAGCCGGGACAGATTATCAACCCTACGAGCAGTACTTC. Its translation: CSVAGTDYQPYEQYF.